This TCR beta chain was found in a study of shared clonotypes between healthy human individuals (dated by TCRdb to about 2020). Turning to the overall study: The cohort included a few men and a couple of women between 18 and 49 years of age. Leukapheresis yielded between about 0.85 and 10 billion PBMCs per donor. To increase sequencing depth and limit assay-specific biases, TCR repertoire library preparation and sequencing were carried out by different laboratories using diverse techniques. To estimate repertoire size and how much clonotypes are shared between individuals, the study performed deep sequencing of blood TCR repertoires from about 5 healthy adults. For each donor, CD4 naive and CD4 memory were each given three plates, CD8 naive was given two plates, and CD8 memory was given one plate.

TCR CDR3 regions were amplified from genomic DNA by multiplex PCR using the deep immunoSEQ assay. For each cell subset, the extracted genomic DNA was distributed evenly across all wells of several immunoSEQ 96-well plates, and each plate served as one replicate. For sorted subsets, each replicate PCR was loaded with around 200 ng genomic DNA, equivalent to roughly 30,000 T cell genomes. Purified libraries were quantified with a Qubit 3.0 fluorometer, sized on a Bioanalyzer 2100, and re-quantified with the KAPA Library Quantification kit. Each immunoSEQ 96-well plate was sequenced on its own single-read 150-cycle Illumina NextSeq 550 flow cell. Per the source publication's procedure: Because the immunoSEQ output held only junctional sequences and lacked quality scores, the filtering could not match the filtering applied to full-length reads. To assign V/J genes and CDR3, sequences were annotated using PyIR, a Python wrapper for IgBLAST v1.9, with IMGT germline references. Reads with weak V/J assignments (E-value above 1e-6), missing CDR3, stop codons, out-of-frame junctions, or ambiguous translated residues were removed. V3J clonotypes were defined as sequences sharing an identical inferred V gene, J gene, and CDR3 amino acid sequence. The percentage overlap between two repertoires was calculated by dividing the number of shared unique clonotypes by the size of the smaller repertoire. RTK rarefaction, the Chao1 estimator, and Recon v2.1 estimates of unobserved clonotypes were used to assess repertoire richness. For all TCRbeta clonotypes obtained by the gDNA method from a few donors, generation probabilities were computed with OLGA. TCRdb obtained this table from immuneACCESS and retained in-frame rearrangements with V and J assigned. These tables miss some clones; where compared with another copy, unresolved V genes account for less than half of the shortfall, and the remainder is unexplained. V, J and clone size were drawn from that table, and D and trimming were deduced from the DNA. The sample table contains approximately 2.1 million clones; only one count was recorded for approximately 95% of them. The ten largest clones add up to around 0.4% of the sample.

The donors were healthy, HIV-negative adults with no recently reported acute infections or vaccinations. Every donor was a Caucasian adult living in Nashville, Tennessee, USA. Magnetic negative selection was used to enrich CD4+ T cells, after which naive cells were positively selected on CD45RA and the negative fraction became the memory subset. Blood was collected by leukapheresis, and PBMCs were isolated by Ficoll-Histopaque density gradient centrifugation and then cryopreserved in liquid nitrogen vapor phase. Analytical flow cytometry was used to check the purity and quantity of every magnetically sorted T cell population. Genomic DNA was isolated from each sorted fraction and quantified by UV absorbance on a Nanodrop 2000c. Note on this clone: Its antigen has not been determined. The sample holds no much larger clone one base away, and base qualities are not on file.

What the authors observed across the whole study: Only blood was sampled, and tissue TCR repertoires likely differ from those in blood. Across a few donors, approximately 5% of naive CD4, 3% to 3.5% of naive CD8, approximately 2.5% of memory CD4, and roughly 0.41% of memory CD8 clonotypes were shared. Estimated clonotype richness was generally larger for naive than for memory subsets. Even with the large sequencing depth, rarefaction of the sorted-subset datasets indicated that sequencing was incomplete. Pairwise subsampling indicated that sequencing depth was expected to affect the degree of clonotype sharing among donors. Clonotypes shared by all four sorted-subset donors showed higher generation probabilities than non-shared clonotypes. The genetic and exposure-history diversity represented was limited by the small number of donors.

The CDR1 and CDR2 encoded by the germline V gene are SGHDN and FVKESK. The CDR3 holds 16 amino acids from the cysteine to the phenylalanine. CDR3 DNA only is kept here, 48 bases in frame from base 1. V and J are truncated by 3 bases and 4 bases respectively, leaving an intervening sequence of 17 bases. The rearrangement joined TRBV14 to TRBJ2-3, with the D segment possibly TRBD1 or TRBD2, each aligning over 5 bases. This TCR came from a man aged 18 to 29 in good health. Some clones in this sample may be carry-over from other donors' samples. Sequencing used naive CD4+ T cells from PBMCs. What the cell subset or site label conveys for this sample: CD45RA+ positively selected. CDR3 region: CASSQSPAGSSDTQYF. At the DNA level, the sequence is TGTGCCAGCAGCCAGTCGCCCGCAGGGAGCTCAGATACGCAGTATTTT.